This passage covers 21 T cell receptor beta chains from one sample sequenced in a study of T cell repertoires in cytomegalovirus infection. MiXCR, applied by TCRdb to the reads, yields one record per CDR3 protein. The sample holds about 85,000 distinct CDR3 sequences; more than 40% are singletons and the top ten take approximately 93%. Their recognized antigens are unknown. The sample in question was CD8+ T cells from cultured PBMCs, obtained from culture after CMV antigen stimulation. Receptors were obtained from a human donor in good health (CMV status not recorded). Some clones in this sample may be carry-over from other donors' samples.

Here the CDR3 reads CASSLQGARVPDTQYF. CDR3 coding DNA: TGTGCCAGCAGTCTACAGGGGGCTCGGGTGCCAGATACGCAGTATTTT. The V and J genes are TRBV27 and TRBJ2-3, with TRBD1 identical over 9 bases. Trimming at V came to 5 bases and at J to 4 bases, leaving 10 bases not matched to a gene. The CDR3 runs 16 residues. The germline CDR1 and CDR2 sequences are MNHEY and SMNVEV (reference sequence).

This clonotype was found a few times. J is TRBJ2-7 and V is TRBV7-9; possible D gene TRBD1, 6 bases. Germline CDR1 and CDR2: SEHNR and FQNEAQ (reference sequence). V dropped 11 bases and J dropped 4 bases, with 15 bases sitting between them. The CDR3 runs to 12 residues. CDR3 in DNA: TGTGCCGTCAGGGCACAGGGTTACGAGCAGTACTTC. Protein sequence: CAVRAQGYEQYF.

This chain joins TRBV7-2 and TRBJ2-3; D is undetermined. Germline V gives CDR1 SGHTA, CDR2 FQGNSA. V lost 5 bases, J lost 5 bases, and 14 bases lay in between. CDR3 length: 14 amino acids. The CDR3 nucleotides are TGTGCCAGCAGCCCCCCCGGGTCCCAAGATACGCAGTATTTT. This sequence encodes CASSPPGSQDTQYF.

This clonotype was picked up a small number of times. The V gene is TRBV28, the J gene TRBJ2-3; 10 nucleotides match TRBD2. The ends lost 6 bases at V and 0 bases at J; junction bases unmatched: 6. Looked up from germline, CDR1 is MDHEN and CDR2 is SYDVKM. This CDR3 spans 16 amino acids. Written as DNA, the CDR3 is TGTGCCAGCAGAAACGGACTAGCGGCGAGCACAGATACGCAGTATTTT. Protein: CASRNGLAASTDTQYF.

The V gene is TRBV9, the J gene TRBJ2-6; 11 bases match TRBD1. With 3 bases clipped from V and 0 bases from J, the junction kept 8 bases outside the gene matches. The CDR3 is 19 residues long. Germline CDR1 reads SGDLS; CDR2 reads YYNGEE. The CDR3 reads CASSGGDRGGYSGANVLTF. The CDR3 DNA reads TGTGCCAGCAGCGGAGGGGACAGGGGGGGCTACTCTGGGGCCAACGTCCTGACTTTC.

This clonotype was counted once. The junction does not match germline at one end; this may be a read error. The genes are TRBV29-1 and TRBJ2-1, with a tentative D call TRBD1 (5 bases). Looked up from germline, CDR1 is SQVTM and CDR2 is ANQGSEA. CDR3 size: 14 residues. DNA for the CDR3: TGCAGCGCTGAAGCCCAGGGAAGCTACAATGAGCAGTTCTTC. Protein: CSAEAQGSYNEQFF.

The table lists this clonotype with a few counts. This chain uses TRBV4-2 with TRBJ2-7; D might be TRBD1 (5 bases). Germline values: CDR1 LGHNA, CDR2 YNFKEQ. The CDR3 totals 14 residues. Trimming removed 4 bases at V and 2 bases at J, with 12 bases between. This CDR3 reads CASSLTVDPYEQYF. CDR3 coding DNA: TGTGCCAGCAGCCTGACAGTCGACCCCTACGAGCAGTACTTC.

The V and J genes are TRBV6-2 or TRBV6-3 and TRBJ2-7; tentatively, D is TRBD1 or TRBD2 (5 bases each). The germline V gene encodes CDR1 MNHEY and CDR2 SVGEGT. The CDR3 is 14 amino acids. Trimming left V 2 bases short and J 1 base short, with 9 bases between. In nucleotides, the CDR3 is TGTGCCAGCAGTTACCGGGGCGGATCCTACGAGCAGTACTTC. Residues: CASSYRGGSYEQYF.

The chain couples TRBV7-2 to TRBJ1-1; D perhaps matches TRBD1 (6 bases). Between the trimmed V and J ends, which lost 1 base and 3 bases, there was a span of 12 bases. CDR1 is SGHTA, CDR2 FQGNSA, per germline. This CDR3 region has 15 residues. The chain's CDR3 is CASSLVRGRDTEAFF. In nucleotides, the CDR3 is TGTGCCAGCAGCTTAGTTCGGGGGCGGGACACTGAAGCTTTCTTT. The variable domain in full, completed from reference TRBV7-2 and TRBJ1-1, reads GAGVSQSPSNKVTEKGKDVELRCDPISGHTALYWYRQSLGQGLEFLIYFQGNSAPDKSGLPSDRFSAERTGGSVSTLTIQRTQQEDSAVYLCASSLVRGRDTEAFFGQGTRLTVV.

The chain employs TRBV5-4 and TRBJ1-2; D is possibly TRBD1 (5 bases). The germline CDR1 and CDR2 sequences are SGHNT and YYREEE (reference sequence). With 6 bases removed from V and 4 bases from J, the gap between germline ends came to 16 bases. CDR3 length: 14 residues. The CDR3 nucleotides are TGTGCCAGCACTTTCCGGGGGAAACGCTATGGCTACACCTTC. Translated, it gives CASTFRGKRYGYTF.

J is TRBJ2-1 and V is TRBV5-1; 7 nucleotides agree with TRBD2. Losses at the gene ends were 1 base for V and 5 bases for J; bases not matched to a gene: 9. The CDR3 contains 16 residues. In germline, CDR1 is SGHRS, CDR2 YFSETQ. The CDR3 loop reads CASSLRRERTHNEQFF. The CDR3 nucleotides are TGCGCCAGCAGCTTGCGGCGGGAGAGGACCCACAATGAGCAGTTCTTC.

This clonotype showed up just a few times. The chain combines TRBV6-1 with TRBJ2-3; tentative D call: TRBD1 (6 bases). Trimming pared 6 bases from V and 3 bases from J, leaving 16 bases between. Germline-derived CDR1 and CDR2 are MNHNS and SASEGT. The CDR3 has 15 amino acids. CDR3 sequence: CASRPQGFETDTQYF. In DNA form, the CDR3 reads TGTGCCAGCAGGCCGCAGGGGTTTGAGACAGATACGCAGTATTTT.

V usage is TRBV4-1 and J usage is TRBJ2-7, with D possibly being TRBD2 (6 bases). This CDR3 spans 15 amino acids. From germline, CDR1 is MGHRA and CDR2 YSYEKL. Trimming cost V 1 base and J 3 bases, with 13 bases left between them. The CDR3 nucleotides read TGCGCCAGCAGCCAAGGGCGGGGTAGCGGCTACGAGCAGTACTTC. This sequence encodes CASSQGRGSGYEQYF.

V and J are TRBV27 and TRBJ2-7, with a tentative D call TRBD1 (5 bases). Trimming removed 2 bases at V and 4 bases at J, with 12 bases between. Germline V gene sequence: CDR1 MNHEY, CDR2 SMNVEV (reference sequence). The CDR3 is 14 residues long. DNA of the CDR3: TGTGCCAGCAGTTTACCAGGGAAAGGTTACGAGCAGTACTTC. Residues: CASSLPGKGYEQYF.

This clonotype was observed a few times. V and J are TRBV5-1 and TRBJ1-6; D not certain. Germline-derived CDR1 and CDR2 are SGHRS and YFSETQ. V lost 3 bases to trimming and J lost 9 bases, with 10 bases between them. The CDR3 sequence is 13 residues long. CDR3 sequence: CASSSDWGSPLHF. CDR3 nucleotide sequence: TGCGCCAGCAGCTCCGACTGGGGTTCACCCCTCCACTTT.

In its sample, this clonotype was seen a few times. The J gene is TRBJ1-1, the V gene TRBV6-5; TRBD1 agrees at 7 bases. The germline CDR1 and CDR2 sequences are MNHEY and SVGAGI. The CDR3 covers 14 residues. Losses at the gene ends were 7 bases for V and 3 bases for J; bases not matched to a gene: 8. CDR3 loop: CASNWAGGDTEAFF. CDR3 in DNA: TGTGCCAGCAACTGGGCAGGGGGGGACACTGAAGCTTTCTTT.

The V call is TRBV7-9, the J call TRBJ2-2, with D unresolved. CDR3 length: 14 residues. CDR1 SEHNR and CDR2 FQNEAQ come from the germline V gene (reference sequence). The V end lost 5 bases, the J end lost 4 bases, and 11 bases lay between the germline ends. CDR3 sequence: CASSPNPLTGELFF. CDR3 in DNA: TGTGCCAGCAGCCCGAACCCCCTCACCGGGGAGCTGTTTTTT.

This clonotype turned up a few times. This chain connects TRBV7-9 to TRBJ2-7; D may match TRBD1 or TRBD2 (5 bases each). Trimming pared 5 bases from V and 2 bases from J, leaving 13 bases between. CDR1 SEHNR and CDR2 FQNEAQ come from the germline V gene (reference sequence). CDR3 size: 14 residues. The CDR3 here is CASSAPGRPYEQYF. CDR3 DNA sequence: TGTGCCAGCAGCGCCCCGGGGCGCCCCTACGAGCAGTACTTC.

The sample holds a few counts of this clonotype. V is TRBV4-1 and J is TRBJ2-1, with TRBD2 matching 10 bases. J gave up 8 bases and V 0 bases, and 4 bases lay outside the gene matches. Germline CDR1 reads MGHRA; CDR2 reads YSYEKL. CDR3 length: 15 amino acids. CDR3 sequence: CASSQDPSGGDEQFF. In DNA, the CDR3 is TGCGCCAGCAGCCAAGATCCTAGCGGGGGCGATGAGCAGTTCTTC.

This chain links TRBV7-3 with TRBJ2-3; maybe TRBD2 (6 bases). Germline loops: CDR1 SGHTA, CDR2 FQGTGA. The CDR3 covers 14 residues. V shed 5 bases and J shed 1 base, with 10 bases lying between them. The CDR3 sequence: CASSPTGGTDTQYF. CDR3 sequence (DNA): TGTGCCAGCAGCCCCACGGGGGGCACAGATACGCAGTATTTT.

The J gene is TRBJ2-7, the V gene TRBV7-9; 11 bases agree with TRBD1. From germline, CDR1 is SEHNR and CDR2 FQNEAQ (reference sequence). CDR3 size: 16 residues. Trimming cost V 5 bases and J 5 bases; bases outside gene matches: 11. The CDR3 spells CASSLAGGQGVNEQYF. The CDR3 DNA is TGTGCCAGCAGCCTCGCCGGGGGACAGGGGGTGAACGAGCAGTACTTC.